The 26 T cell receptor beta chains reported below all come from one sample, sequenced in a study of blood T cell repertoires in COVID-19. TCRdb's copy holds only in-frame clones and misses some; the assay was immunoSEQ multiplex PCR. Among about 240,000 clones listed, around three quarters were seen once. The sample consisted of peripheral blood. These receptors all come from a woman aged 80 or older with acute or convalescent COVID-19.

This clone was observed a few times. V usage is TRBV5-6 and J usage is TRBJ2-7, with D possibly matching TRBD1 (6 bases). The CDR3 is 14 residues long. In germline, CDR1 is SGHDT, CDR2 YYEEEE. V was trimmed by 2 bases and J by 3 bases, leaving 12 bases between them. The CDR3 nucleotides are TGTGCCAGCAGCTTACCGGGACAAAACTACGAGCAGTACTTC. It yields the protein CASSLPGQNYEQYF.

This chain joins TRBV28 and TRBJ2-7; 9 positions match TRBD2. The junction had 8 bases not matched to a gene; V was cut back by 1 base and J by 4 bases. The germline CDR1 and CDR2 sequences are MDHEN and SYDVKM. The CDR3 has 16 amino acids. DNA for the CDR3: TGTGCCAGCAGTTTATTTTTCGGGACTAGCTGGTACGAGCAGTACTTC. The encoded protein is CASSLFFGTSWYEQYF. Variable domain in full (rest from reference TRBV28 and TRBJ2-7): DVKVTQSSRYLVKRTGEKVFLECVQDMDHENMFWYRQDPGLGLRLIYFSYDVKMKEKGDIPEGYSVSREKKERFSLILESASTNQTSMYLCASSLFFGTSWYEQYFGPGTRLTVT.

The CDR3 DNA sequence: TGTGCCAGTGGGCATTACCGGGAGTCGAGCAATGAGCAGTTCTTC. Translation gives CASGHYRESSNEQFF. This chain joins TRBV3-1 (or the pseudogene TRBV3-2) and TRBJ2-1; D is perhaps TRBD2 (6 bases). The V gene's germline CDR1 is LGHDT and CDR2 YNNKEL (reference sequence). The CDR3 is 15 amino acids. V was cut by 9 bases and J by 6 bases, with 21 bases left in between.

The rearrangement links TRBV7-9 to TRBJ1-1, with 8 nucleotides matching TRBD1. The V segment lost 6 bases and the J segment 1 base; nucleotides outside the gene matches: 4. This CDR3 comprises 14 residues. The germline CDR1 and CDR2 sequences are SEHNR and FQNEAQ (reference sequence). CDR3 coding DNA: TGTGCCAGCAGTAGGACAGGGACGAACACTGAAGCTTTCTTT. Translated, it gives CASSRTGTNTEAFF.

In DNA, the CDR3 is TGTGCCAGCAGCTGGGCAACTCACAGGGGGGCGGACACCATATATTTT. Encoded protein: CASSWATHRGADTIYF. The chain couples TRBV13 to TRBJ1-3; 8 bases map to TRBD1. This CDR3 contains 16 residues. The germline V gene has CDR1 PRHDT and CDR2 FYEKMQ (reference sequence). V trimming: 4 bases; J trimming: 8 bases; junction bases outside the gene matches: 13.

V gene TRBV18 combines with J gene TRBJ1-2; 7 bases line up with TRBD1. There are 15 residues in the CDR3. J lost 0 bases, V lost 6 bases, and 7 bases had no gene match. Germline loops: CDR1 KGHSH, CDR2 LQKENI. CDR3 coding DNA: TGTGCCAGCTCCCTAGGGGGACAGTCTAACTATGGCTACACCTTC. Translated: CASSLGGQSNYGYTF.

The V gene is TRBV18, the J gene TRBJ1-1; possible D gene TRBD1, 5 bases. The ends were cut back, 1 base at V and 6 bases at J, with 12 bases in the middle. The CDR3 runs to 14 residues. From germline, CDR1 is KGHSH and CDR2 LQKENI. The CDR3 loop is CASSPRQGIAEAFF. The CDR3 coding sequence is TGTGCCAGCTCACCACGGCAGGGTATAGCTGAAGCTTTCTTT. Full variable domain (remainder filled in from reference TRBV18 and TRBJ1-1): NAGVMQNPRHLVRRRGQEARLRCSPMKGHSHVYWYRQLPEEGLKFMVYLQKENIIDESGMPKERFSAEFPKEGPSILRIQQVVRGDSAAYFCASSPRQGIAEAFFGQGTRLTVV.

This clone was seen a handful of times. This chain connects TRBV4-1 to TRBJ1-1, with TRBD1 as a possible D gene (6 bases). This CDR3 contains 12 residues. CDR1 and CDR2 from the germline V gene are MGHRA and YSYEKL. Trimming pared 1 base from V and 10 bases from J, leaving 10 bases between. CDR3 sequence reads: CASSQGGLRAFF. CDR3 nucleotides: TGCGCCAGCAGCCAAGGGGGGCTAAGAGCTTTCTTT.

The CDR3 coding sequence is TGCGCCAGCAGCTTTAGCGGGAGATCAGATACGCAGTATTTT. This codes for CASSFSGRSDTQYF. The rearrangement uses TRBV5-1 and TRBJ2-3; 9 bases line up with TRBD2. This CDR3 has 14 amino acids. V shed 2 bases, J shed 4 bases, and the junction held 2 bases outside the gene matches. Germline V CDR1 and CDR2: SGHRS, YFSETQ.

The CDR3 protein is CASSPLSTVMNTEAFF. CDR3 sequence (DNA): TGTGCCAGCTCACCCCTCTCGACAGTAATGAACACTGAAGCTTTCTTT. The rearrangement joins TRBV18 to TRBJ1-1; maybe TRBD1 (5 bases). Germline lookup yields CDR1 KGHSH and CDR2 LQKENI. The V and J ends lost 3 bases and 0 bases respectively, with 14 bases between them. The CDR3 covers 16 residues.

This clone has only a few counts. This chain connects TRBV28 to TRBJ2-7; TRBD1 aligns across 8 bases. The CDR3 totals 13 residues. Trimming took 8 bases from V and 7 from J; bases not matched to a gene: 10. Germline V gene lookup returns CDR1 MDHEN and CDR2 SYDVKM. The CDR3 sequence: CASGLTGVDEQYF. CDR3 coding DNA: TGTGCCAGCGGCCTGACAGGGGTGGATGAGCAGTACTTC.

A few counts support this clone. This rearrangement joins TRBV18 to TRBJ2-1, with 8 bases aligning to TRBD1. The CDR3 is 14 residues long. The V gene's germline CDR1 is KGHSH and CDR2 LQKENI. V lost 3 bases, J lost 6 bases, and 4 bases stayed unmatched. The CDR3 is CASSPDRVANEQFF. The DNA for the CDR3 is TGTGCCAGCTCACCGGACAGGGTAGCCAATGAGCAGTTCTTC.

The rearrangement links TRBV27 to TRBJ1-5; maybe TRBD1 (6 bases). This CDR3 spans 14 amino acids. The V and J ends lost 6 bases and 3 bases respectively, with 12 bases between them. Per germline, CDR1 MNHEY and CDR2 SMNVEV (reference sequence). CDR3 sequence: CASSPGANNQPQHF. CDR3 nucleotide sequence: TGTGCCAGCAGCCCAGGGGCTAACAATCAGCCCCAGCATTTT.

DNA for the CDR3: TGTGCCAGCAGCCCCCAAGTCGGGACAGGGGTTGGCTACACCTTC. This codes for CASSPQVGTGVGYTF. The chain joins TRBV3-1 (or the pseudogene TRBV3-2) to TRBJ1-2, with TRBD1 identical over 10 bases. The CDR3 length is 15 residues. Germline CDR1 LGHDT, CDR2 YNNKEL (reference sequence). V lost 4 bases to trimming and J lost 7 bases; unmatched junction nucleotides: 9.

This clone has a single count. This chain joins TRBV4-3 and TRBJ1-2, with D maybe TRBD1 (5 bases). Germline CDR1 LGHNA, CDR2 YSLEER. This CDR3 is built from 13 residues. Trimming took 3 bases from V and 10 from J, leaving 15 bases between them. In nucleotides, the CDR3 is TGCGCCAGCAGCCATGCGAACGGACAACCCTACACCTTC. It encodes CASSHANGQPYTF.

The chain couples TRBV6-2 or TRBV6-3 to TRBJ2-2; 7 bases match TRBD1. Germline V gives CDR1 MNHEY, CDR2 SVGEGT. The CDR3 is 20 residues long. The V gene end was trimmed by 4 bases and the J gene end by 4 bases; junction bases not matched to a gene: 21. The CDR3 DNA reads as TGTGCCAGCAGTTCCGCCCCGCCCACAGGGGTGGTGGTATTCACCGGGGAGCTGTTTTTT. Translated, it gives CASSSAPPTGVVVFTGELFF.

The gene calls are TRBV27 and TRBJ1-6; 9 bases match TRBD1. The germline V gene has CDR1 MNHEY and CDR2 SMNVEV (reference sequence). J gave up 7 bases and V 2 bases, and 0 bases lay outside the gene matches. This CDR3 contains 14 residues. The CDR3 sequence is CASSLDRGNSPLHF. The CDR3 DNA sequence: TGTGCCAGCAGTTTAGACAGGGGGAATTCACCCCTCCACTTT.

V gene TRBV7-3 combines with J gene TRBJ2-1, with D possibly being TRBD1 (5 bases). This CDR3 is 16 amino acids long. Germline CDR1 and CDR2: SGHTA and FQGTGA. The V gene lost 2 bases and the J gene lost 6 bases, with 17 bases spanning the gap. DNA for the CDR3: TGTGCCAGCAGCTTACAGGGCGGAGTACTTAGCAATGAGCAGTTCTTC. As protein: CASSLQGGVLSNEQFF.

The chain couples TRBV3-1 (or the pseudogene TRBV3-2) to TRBJ1-2; TRBD1 aligns across 9 bases. Germline V gene data show CDR1 as LGHDT and CDR2 as YNNKEL (reference sequence). CDR3 length: 16 residues. The J segment lost 2 bases and the V segment lost 3 bases, leaving 7 bases of the junction unmatched. The CDR3 DNA sequence: TGTGCCAGCAGCCAGTGGGACAGGGTCGGGAACTATGGCTACACCTTC. Protein sequence: CASSQWDRVGNYGYTF.

The gene calls are TRBV12-3 or TRBV12-4 and TRBJ1-1, with 8 nucleotides matching TRBD1. J was trimmed by 2 bases and V by 10 bases; bases with no gene match: 6. CDR3 length: 13 residues. DNA for the CDR3: TGTGCCACCAGGGACAGGATCAACACTGAAGCTTTCTTT. This sequence encodes CATRDRINTEAFF.

Details on this clone: The same CDR3 arises from other DNA sequences in this sample as well. This sequence joins TRBV19 and TRBJ2-3; 8 bases are shared with TRBD1. Trimming took 3 bases from V and 4 from J; bases not matched to a gene: 6. Germline lookup yields CDR1 LNHDA and CDR2 SQIVND (reference sequence). The CDR3 spans 15 residues. CDR3 sequence: CASSIGQGGPDTQYF. In DNA, the CDR3 is TGTGCCAGTAGTATCGGACAGGGTGGCCCAGATACGCAGTATTTT.

The chain couples TRBV4-1 to TRBJ2-1; 16 bases align to TRBD2. Germline V gene data show CDR1 as MGHRA and CDR2 as YSYEKL. The CDR3 runs 21 residues. Trimming at V came to 3 bases and at J to 6 bases, leaving 17 bases not matched to a gene. CDR3 coding DNA: TGCGCCAGCAGCCAGGGGTACCCGACGGGACTAGCGGGGGGGGTAGGCAATGAGCAGTTCTTC. Translation: CASSQGYPTGLAGGVGNEQFF.

This clone appeared a few times. The chain carries TRBV3-1 (or the pseudogene TRBV3-2) and TRBJ1-4, with 8 nucleotides matching TRBD1. CDR1 is LGHDT and CDR2 is YNNKEL in the germline V gene (reference sequence). The CDR3 is 16 amino acids. V dropped 2 bases and J dropped 4; count of bases not matched to a gene: 6. This chain's CDR3 is CASSQRQGRGNEKLFF. CDR3 in DNA: TGTGCCAGCAGCCAAAGACAGGGGCGGGGTAATGAAAAACTGTTTTTT.

This clone showed up just once. The V gene is TRBV6-2 or TRBV6-3, the J gene TRBJ2-6, with TRBD1 matching 9 bases. Germline V lookup: CDR1 MNHEY, CDR2 SVGEGT. With 5 bases clipped from V and 4 bases from J, the junction kept 9 bases outside the gene matches. The CDR3 spans 17 residues. CDR3 residues: CASSLFGTGSGANVLTF. The CDR3 DNA sequence: TGTGCCAGCAGTCTATTCGGGACAGGGTCCGGGGCCAACGTCCTGACTTTC.

The chain carries TRBV11-3 and TRBJ2-1, with a possible D match to TRBD2 (5 bases). Looked up from germline, CDR1 is SGHNT and CDR2 is YENEEA. The ends were cut back, 5 bases at V and 6 bases at J, with 20 bases in the middle. This CDR3 contains 16 residues. The CDR3 sequence is CASSERFGMGLNEQFF. The CDR3 bases are TGTGCCAGCAGCGAAAGGTTCGGGATGGGCCTCAATGAGCAGTTCTTC.

V is TRBV18 and J is TRBJ1-6; 11 bases map to TRBD1. The V gene end was trimmed by 2 bases and the J gene end by 7 bases; junction bases not matched to a gene: 1. Germline V gene data show CDR1 as KGHSH and CDR2 as LQKENI. The CDR3 has 15 residues. CDR3 DNA sequence: TGTGCCAGCTCACCAGGACAGGGGGCGAATTCACCCCTCCACTTT. This codes for CASSPGQGANSPLHF.